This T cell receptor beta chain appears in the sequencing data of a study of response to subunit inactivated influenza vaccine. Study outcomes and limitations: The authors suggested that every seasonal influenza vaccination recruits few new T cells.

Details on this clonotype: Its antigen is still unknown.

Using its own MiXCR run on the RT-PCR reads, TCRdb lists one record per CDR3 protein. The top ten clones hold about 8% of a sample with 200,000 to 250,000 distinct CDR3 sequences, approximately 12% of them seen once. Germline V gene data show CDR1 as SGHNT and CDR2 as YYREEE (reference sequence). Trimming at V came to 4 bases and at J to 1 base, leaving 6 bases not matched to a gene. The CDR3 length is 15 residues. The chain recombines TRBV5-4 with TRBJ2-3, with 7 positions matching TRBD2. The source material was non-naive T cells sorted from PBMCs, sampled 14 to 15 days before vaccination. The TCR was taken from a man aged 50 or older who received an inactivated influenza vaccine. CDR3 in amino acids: CASSRTGGGTDTQYF. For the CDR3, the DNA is TGTGCCAGCAGCCGGACTGGGGGGGGCACAGATACGCAGTATTTT.